These 10 T cell receptor beta chains were all obtained from the same sample, sequenced in a study of shared clonotypes between healthy human individuals. The table came from immunoSEQ multiplex PCR; TCRdb's copy has only in-frame clones and leaves some out. The sample carries hundreds of thousands of clones, about 78% recorded once. The sequenced material came from memory CD4+ T cells sorted from blood. Subset meaning: CD45RA-negative fraction. The receptor set was obtained from a woman aged 25-40 years in good health.

The chain carries TRBV28 and TRBJ1-2; tentative D call: TRBD1 (5 bases). The CDR3 has 13 amino acids. Germline CDR1 MDHEN, CDR2 SYDVKM. V was clipped by 9 bases and J by 3 bases, with 14 bases between them. The CDR3 here is CASRTYPDYGYTF. The CDR3 region has the DNA TGTGCCAGTCGGACATATCCGGACTATGGCTACACCTTC.

As regards this clone: At one end, the junction sequence differs from germline, possibly due to a read error. V gene TRBV6-5 combines with J gene TRBJ1-1; D might be TRBD1 (5 bases). Germline V gene data show CDR1 as MNHEY and CDR2 as SVGAGI. The CDR3 extends over 13 amino acids. CDR3 nucleotide sequence: TGTGCCAGCAGTAGACAGTTGAACACTGAAGCCTTCTTT. Its translation is CASSRQLNTEAFF.

V gene TRBV6-5 combines with J gene TRBJ1-3; a weak D match, TRBD1 (6 bases). The CDR3 runs to 16 residues. Trimming shortened V by 8 bases and J by 0 bases, and 17 bases separated the two germline ends. Looked up from germline, CDR1 is MNHEY and CDR2 is SVGAGI. The CDR3 sequence is CASGFGGANSGNTIYF. The CDR3 DNA follows: TGTGCCAGCGGTTTTGGGGGGGCGAACTCTGGAAACACCATATATTTT.

This clone has a handful of counts. The chain is built from TRBV18 and TRBJ2-7; unclear D gene. The CDR3 is 14 residues long. Germline V gene sequence: CDR1 KGHSH, CDR2 LQKENI. V lost 2 bases, J lost 1 base, and 9 bases lay in between. CDR3 nucleotides: TGTGCCAGCTCACCAGTGACGCAGTCCTACGAGCAGTACTTC. It codes for CASSPVTQSYEQYF.

This rearrangement joins TRBV19 to TRBJ1-6; 8 bases agree with TRBD1. With 6 bases clipped from V and 10 bases from J, the junction kept 11 bases outside the gene matches. The CDR3 has 15 amino acids. CDR1 LNHDA and CDR2 SQIVND come from the germline V gene (reference sequence). The CDR3 nucleotides are TGTGCCAGTAGCCTCCGACAGGGGTCGAGATCACCCCTCCACTTT. Translation: CASSLRQGSRSPLHF.

The rearrangement links TRBV28 to TRBJ2-7, with 10 bases identical to TRBD1. Germline V lookup: CDR1 MDHEN, CDR2 SYDVKM. V shed 9 bases and J 0 bases; nucleotides not matched to a gene: 11. This CDR3 spans 16 amino acids. The CDR3 is CASRDRGRRSSYEQYF. DNA of the CDR3: TGTGCCAGTCGGGACAGGGGACGAAGGAGCTCCTACGAGCAGTACTTC.

The chain uses TRBV15 and TRBJ2-6; TRBD2 is a possible D gene (7 bases). The V end was cut by 3 bases, the J end by 2 bases, with 11 bases between. Germline CDR1 reads LNHNV; CDR2 reads YYDKDF (reference sequence). This CDR3 region has 16 residues. CDR3 coding DNA: TGTGCCACCAGCAGGGGGGGGGCTGCTGGGGCCAACGTCCTGACTTTC. Translation gives CATSRGGAAGANVLTF.

This chain uses TRBV14 with TRBJ2-2; D gene unclear. Per the germline V gene, CDR1 is SGHDN and CDR2 is FVKESK. The germline V and J ends were trimmed by 5 bases and 6 bases, with 7 bases remaining between them. The CDR3 consists of 12 residues. In DNA form, the CDR3 reads TGTGCCAGCAGCTTGCTCGCCGGGGAGCTGTTTTTT. Protein sequence: CASSLLAGELFF. Full variable domain (outside the CDR3, taken from reference TRBV14 and TRBJ2-2): EAGVTQFPSHSVIEKGQTVTLRCDPISGHDNLYWYRRVMGKEIKFLLHFVKESKQDESGMPNNRFLAERTGGTYSTLKVQPAELEDSGVYFCASSLLAGELFFGEGSRLTVL.

The V and J genes are TRBV19 and TRBJ2-1; possible D gene TRBD2, 6 bases. CDR3 length: 15 amino acids. V dropped 7 bases and J dropped 4 bases, with 17 bases sitting between them. Germline assignment: CDR1 LNHDA and CDR2 SQIVND (reference sequence). The DNA for the CDR3 is TGTGCCAGTAAGGAATCGGGACTCTCTTACAATGAGCAGTTCTTC. It is translated as CASKESGLSYNEQFF.

The gene calls are TRBV5-1 and TRBJ1-1; D is perhaps TRBD1 (6 bases). CDR3 length: 14 residues. The germline V and J ends were trimmed by 4 bases and 1 base, with 11 bases remaining between them. Germline assignment: CDR1 SGHRS and CDR2 YFSETQ. The CDR3 coding sequence is TGCGCCAGCAGCCCGGACAGATCGAACACTGAAGCTTTCTTT. Its protein product is CASSPDRSNTEAFF.